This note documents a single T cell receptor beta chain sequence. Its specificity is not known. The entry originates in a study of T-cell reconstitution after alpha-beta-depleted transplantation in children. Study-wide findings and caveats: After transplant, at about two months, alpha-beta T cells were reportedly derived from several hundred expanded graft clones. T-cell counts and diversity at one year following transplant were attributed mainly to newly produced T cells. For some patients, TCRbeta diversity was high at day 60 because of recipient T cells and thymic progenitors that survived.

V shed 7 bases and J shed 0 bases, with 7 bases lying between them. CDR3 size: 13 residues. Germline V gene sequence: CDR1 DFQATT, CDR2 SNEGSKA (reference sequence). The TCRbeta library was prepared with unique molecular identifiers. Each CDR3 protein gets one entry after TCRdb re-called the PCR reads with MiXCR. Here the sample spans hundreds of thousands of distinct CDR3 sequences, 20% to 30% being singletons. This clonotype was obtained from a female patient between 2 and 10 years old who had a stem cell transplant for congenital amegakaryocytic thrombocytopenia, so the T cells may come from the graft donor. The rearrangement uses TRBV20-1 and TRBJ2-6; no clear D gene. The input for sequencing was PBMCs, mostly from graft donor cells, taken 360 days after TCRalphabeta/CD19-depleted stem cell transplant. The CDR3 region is CSVNPSGANVLTF. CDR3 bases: TGCAGTGTCAACCCCTCTGGGGCCAACGTCCTGACTTTC.